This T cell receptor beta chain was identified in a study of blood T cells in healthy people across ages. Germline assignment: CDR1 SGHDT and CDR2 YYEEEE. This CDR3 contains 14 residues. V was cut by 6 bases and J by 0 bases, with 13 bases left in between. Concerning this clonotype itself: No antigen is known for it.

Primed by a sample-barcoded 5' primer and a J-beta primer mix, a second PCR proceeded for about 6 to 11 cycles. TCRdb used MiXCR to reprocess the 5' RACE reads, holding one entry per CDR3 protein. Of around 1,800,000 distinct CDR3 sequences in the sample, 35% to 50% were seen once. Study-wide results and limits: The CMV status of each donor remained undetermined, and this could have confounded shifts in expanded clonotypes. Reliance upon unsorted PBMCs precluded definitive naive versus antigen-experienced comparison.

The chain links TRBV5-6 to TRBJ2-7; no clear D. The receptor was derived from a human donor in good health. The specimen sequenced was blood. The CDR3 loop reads CASNEGSSSYEQYF. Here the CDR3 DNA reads TGTGCCAGCAACGAAGGCAGTAGCTCCTACGAGCAGTACTTC.